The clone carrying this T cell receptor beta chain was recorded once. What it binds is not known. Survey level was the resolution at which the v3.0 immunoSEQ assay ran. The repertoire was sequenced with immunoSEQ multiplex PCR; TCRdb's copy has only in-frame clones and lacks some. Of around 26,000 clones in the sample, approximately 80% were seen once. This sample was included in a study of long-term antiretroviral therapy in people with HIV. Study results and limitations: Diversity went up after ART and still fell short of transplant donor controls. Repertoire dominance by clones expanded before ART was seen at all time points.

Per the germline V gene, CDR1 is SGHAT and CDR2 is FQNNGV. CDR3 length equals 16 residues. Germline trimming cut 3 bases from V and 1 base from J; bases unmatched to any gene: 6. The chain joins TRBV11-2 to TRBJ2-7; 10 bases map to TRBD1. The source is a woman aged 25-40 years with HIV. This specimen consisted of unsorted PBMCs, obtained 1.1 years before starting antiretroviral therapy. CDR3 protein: CASSFGQGEVSYEQYV. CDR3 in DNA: TGTGCCAGCAGCTTCGGACAGGGGGAAGTATCCTACGAGCAGTACGTC.